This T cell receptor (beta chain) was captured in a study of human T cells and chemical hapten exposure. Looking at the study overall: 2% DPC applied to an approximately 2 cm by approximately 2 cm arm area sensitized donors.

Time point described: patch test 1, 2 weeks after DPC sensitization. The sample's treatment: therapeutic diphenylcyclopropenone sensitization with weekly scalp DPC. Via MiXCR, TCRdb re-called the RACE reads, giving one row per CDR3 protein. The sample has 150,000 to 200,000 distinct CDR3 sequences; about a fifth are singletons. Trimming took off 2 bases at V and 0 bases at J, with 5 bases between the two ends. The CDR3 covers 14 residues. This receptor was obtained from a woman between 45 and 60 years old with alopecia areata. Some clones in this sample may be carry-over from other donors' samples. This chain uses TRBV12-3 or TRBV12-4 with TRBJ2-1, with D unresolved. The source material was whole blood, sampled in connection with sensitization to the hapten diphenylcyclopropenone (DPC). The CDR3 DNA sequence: TGTGCCAGCAGTTTAACGAACTCCTACAATGAGCAGTTCTTC. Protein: CASSLTNSYNEQFF.